The clone carrying this TCR beta chain was counted ten times or more. The germline CDR1 and CDR2 sequences are SGHAT and FQDESV (reference sequence). V lost 5 bases and J lost 6; bases outside the gene matches: 7. CDR3 length: 14 residues. This sample was included in a study of T cells in Graves' hyperthyroidism and ophthalmopathy. RNA transcripts gave rise to amplified TCR beta CDR3 regions. With the HTBI primer set, the TCR CDR3 went through a first round of RT-PCR. TCRdb re-derived calls from the multiplex PCR reads in MiXCR, one entry per CDR3 protein. The sample has some 650,000 distinct CDR3 sequences; 16% are singletons. Uncontrolled infection, other autoimmune disease, pregnancy or lactation barred patients from enrollment. The PBMCs studied were ones that came from roughly 9.1 ml fresh peripheral blood.

This chain connects TRBV11-1 to TRBJ1-1; TRBD1 aligns across 9 bases. The TCR comes from a middle-aged woman with Graves' ophthalmopathy. The sequencing input was blood. The CDR3 DNA reads TGTGCCAGCAGCATCGGGACAGGGTGGTCTGAAGCTTTCTTT. Its translation: CASSIGTGWSEAFF. The whole variable domain, filled in from reference TRBV11-1 and TRBJ1-1, reads EAEVAQSPRYKITEKSQAVAFWCDPISGHATLYWYRQILGQGPELLVQFQDESVVDDSQLPKDRFSAERLKGVDSTLKIQPAELGDSAMYLCASSIGTGWSEAFFGQGTRLTVV.